Below, 32 T cell receptor beta chains from the same sample are listed, as sequenced in a study (dated by TCRdb to 2016 to 2017). The library was generated by RT-PCR. The instrument was an Illumina MiSeq. TCRdb took the public reads, trimmed them with fastp at Q25, ran MiXCR for clone calling and kept in-frame beta chains. Each record represents a unique CDR3 protein, reported with the most common genes and DNA among its rows. Present in this sample are about 680,000 distinct CDR3 sequences, approximately 14% of which were seen just once. About 3.9% of the sample comes from the top ten. Input material: memory CD4+ T cells from blood. The receptor source for this set is a female donor in good health, serving as a healthy control.

As DNA, the CDR3 is TGTGCCAGCAGCGCATCCGGGAAACACAATGAGCAGTTCTTC. This codes for CASSASGKHNEQFF. The chain is built from TRBV6-1 and TRBJ2-1; possibly TRBD2 for D (5 bases). Germline V lookup: CDR1 MNHNS, CDR2 SASEGT. Deletions cut 6 bases from V and 5 bases from J, with 14 bases between. This CDR3 region has 14 residues.

The J gene is TRBJ1-2, the V gene TRBV5-1; the D is unclear. Per germline, CDR1 SGHRS and CDR2 YFSETQ. The CDR3 totals 13 residues. The V end lost 2 bases, the J end lost 4 bases, and 9 bases lay between the germline ends. The CDR3 reads CASSFQQSYGYTF. The CDR3 nucleotides read TGCGCCAGCAGCTTCCAACAGTCCTATGGCTACACCTTC.

The table lists this clonotype with a few counts. The J gene is TRBJ1-1, the V gene TRBV5-6; 7 nucleotides line up with TRBD1. The CDR3 runs 15 residues. CDR1 is SGHDT and CDR2 is YYEEEE in the germline V gene. With V trimmed by 1 base and J by 4 bases, 7 bases remained unmatched. The CDR3 DNA is TGTGCCAGCAGCTTGTGGGCAGGGGGGGTCACTGAAGCTTTCTTT. It encodes CASSLWAGGVTEAFF.

The J gene is TRBJ2-1, the V gene TRBV5-1; 10 bases agree with TRBD2. The CDR3 length is 17 residues. The germline V gene encodes CDR1 SGHRS and CDR2 YFSETQ. V lost 1 base to trimming and J lost 6 bases; unmatched junction nucleotides: 10. CDR3 region: CASSLFPSGGAINEQFF. The DNA for the CDR3 is TGCGCCAGCAGCTTGTTTCCTAGCGGGGGTGCGATCAATGAGCAGTTCTTC.

The chain joins TRBV28 to TRBJ1-6; 8 bases fit TRBD1. CDR1 and CDR2 from the germline V gene are MDHEN and SYDVKM. This CDR3 contains 20 residues. V lost 8 bases and J lost 3; bases outside the gene matches: 21. CDR3 in DNA: TGTGCCAGCGCTGAATCGAGACAGGGGACCTTCGCAAACTATAATTCACCCCTCCACTTT. Residues: CASAESRQGTFANYNSPLHF.

The chain employs TRBV14 and TRBJ2-3, with no clear D. With 6 bases removed from V and 2 bases from J, the gap between germline ends came to 9 bases. There are 13 residues in the CDR3. CDR1 and CDR2 (germline): SGHDN, FVKESK. CDR3: CASRFSATDTQYF. DNA of the CDR3: TGTGCCAGCAGATTCTCAGCCACAGATACGCAGTATTTT.

The chain combines TRBV18 with TRBJ2-5; no firm D call. Germline values: CDR1 KGHSH, CDR2 LQKENI. This CDR3 is built from 13 residues. V was pared by 6 bases and J by 5 bases, with 13 bases between. Here the CDR3 DNA reads TGTGCCAGCTCGGCGACGGTATCGGAGACCCAGTACTTC. It yields the protein CASSATVSETQYF. Supplemented by reference TRBV18 and TRBJ2-5, the full variable domain reads NAGVMQNPRHLVRRRGQEARLRCSPMKGHSHVYWYRQLPEEGLKFMVYLQKENIIDESGMPKERFSAEFPKEGPSILRIQQVVRGDSAAYFCASSATVSETQYFGPGTRLLVL.

The chain has TRBV9 and TRBJ2-1, with TRBD1 matching over 10 bases. Trimming at V came to 5 bases and at J to 7 bases, leaving 6 bases not matched to a gene. Germline V gives CDR1 SGDLS, CDR2 YYNGEE. CDR3 length: 14 amino acids. DNA of the CDR3: TGTGCCAGCAGTCAGACAGGGGGCTGGAATGAGCAGTTCTTC. Translation: CASSQTGGWNEQFF.

V gene TRBV20-1 combines with J gene TRBJ2-1; the D is unclear. This CDR3 region has 15 residues. The ends were cut back, 5 bases at V and 6 bases at J, with 20 bases in the middle. Germline V gene lookup returns CDR1 DFQATT and CDR2 SNEGSKA (reference sequence). The CDR3 DNA reads TGCAGTGCTTTGTTTAGCTTGCTAGGCATCAATGAGCAGTTCTTC. This encodes CSALFSLLGINEQFF.

This clonotype has a count of ten or more. DNA of the CDR3: TGTGCCTGGAGTGTATACTACCTGGGTGAGCAGTTCTTC. This codes for CAWSVYYLGEQFF. The rearrangement links TRBV30 to TRBJ2-1, with no clear D. The CDR3 has 13 residues. Germline lookup yields CDR1 GTSNPN and CDR2 SVGIG (reference sequence). V gave up 0 bases and J gave up 9 bases, with 12 bases separating them.

The V and J genes are TRBV6-1 and TRBJ2-7, with no clear D. The CDR3 has 13 amino acids. Germline values: CDR1 MNHNS, CDR2 SASEGT. Trimming cost V 0 bases and J 9 bases, with 12 bases left between them. CDR3 protein: CASSEAPALAQYF. The CDR3 nucleotides read TGTGCCAGCAGTGAAGCACCAGCCCTGGCGCAGTACTTC.

J is TRBJ1-6 and V is TRBV6-5; the match to TRBD1 covers 7 bases. With 8 bases clipped from V and 10 bases from J, the junction kept 8 bases outside the gene matches. There are 13 residues in the CDR3. Germline-derived CDR1 and CDR2 are MNHEY and SVGAGI. CDR3: CASQGTDGSPLHF. The CDR3 bases are TGTGCCAGCCAGGGGACAGACGGATCACCCCTCCACTTT.

The chain links TRBV6-6 to TRBJ1-2; 7 positions match TRBD1. Trimming took 6 bases from V and 4 from J; bases not matched to a gene: 23. Germline CDR1 MNHNY, CDR2 SVGAGI (reference sequence). The CDR3 runs 19 residues. The CDR3 DNA sequence: TGTGCCAGCAGAGCCTGGGGTTTGGCTTGGTCCAGGGGGGTCTATGGCTACACCTTC. It yields the protein CASRAWGLAWSRGVYGYTF.

V usage is TRBV19 and J usage is TRBJ1-2, with TRBD1 matching over 8 bases. Germline CDR1 LNHDA, CDR2 SQIVND (reference sequence). The length of the CDR3 is 15 residues. Trimming removed 6 bases from V and 8 bases from J; junction bases left unmatched: 14. CDR3 nucleotides: TGTGCCAGTAGGATGGGCGCAGGGGGCAGCGGGGGCTACACCTTC. Its protein product is CASRMGAGGSGGYTF.

Only a few counts were recorded for this clonotype. The chain employs TRBV29-1 and TRBJ2-5; 7 bases are shared with TRBD2. Germline-derived CDR1 and CDR2 are SQVTM and ANQGSEA. J lost 5 bases, V lost 6 bases, and 12 bases had no gene match. CDR3 length equals 14 residues. CDR3 sequence reads: CSVPSAWGGETQYF. CDR3 DNA: TGCAGCGTGCCCTCTGCATGGGGGGGGGAGACCCAGTACTTC.

This clonotype was detected many times. This chain links TRBV9 with TRBJ1-1; 9 bases are a match to TRBD1. Per germline, CDR1 SGDLS and CDR2 YYNGEE. Trimming took 6 bases from V and 10 from J; bases not matched to a gene: 13. The CDR3 is made up of 14 amino acids. CDR3 bases: TGTGCCAGCACCCTGACCGGGACAGGGTCTGTAGCTTTCTTT. It is translated as CASTLTGTGSVAFF.

This clonotype has more than one count but fewer than ten. The chain uses TRBV5-4 and TRBJ2-2; D is possibly TRBD2 (6 bases). The V end was cut by 3 bases, the J end by 4 bases, with 13 bases between. The germline V gene encodes CDR1 SGHNT and CDR2 YYREEE (reference sequence). The CDR3 is 15 amino acids. CDR3 DNA: TGTGCCAGCAGCTCCCGTCGGGGGATCACCGGGGAGCTGTTTTTT. Its protein is CASSSRRGITGELFF.

V is TRBV20-1 and J is TRBJ2-2; D might be TRBD2 (6 bases). The CDR3 extends over 13 amino acids. Germline assignment: CDR1 DFQATT and CDR2 SNEGSKA (reference sequence). V was clipped by 8 bases and J by 5 bases, with 15 bases between them. The CDR3 DNA follows: TGCAGTACGCGGGACGGTCCGACCGGGGAGCTGTTTTTT. Translating it yields CSTRDGPTGELFF.

This clonotype appeared many times. The chain uses TRBV4-3 and TRBJ2-1; 7 bases line up with TRBD2. The CDR3 runs to 17 residues. Germline loops: CDR1 LGHNA, CDR2 YSLEER. V lost 0 bases and J lost 7; bases outside the gene matches: 12. This CDR3 reads CASSQDVPAGDGNEQFF. CDR3 coding DNA: TGCGCCAGCAGCCAAGATGTTCCGGCGGGAGATGGTAATGAGCAGTTCTTC.

The rearrangement joins TRBV9 to TRBJ2-7; 9 bases are shared with TRBD2. Looked up from germline, CDR1 is SGDLS and CDR2 is YYNGEE. V trimming: 3 bases; J trimming: 7 bases; junction bases outside the gene matches: 14. CDR3 length: 16 residues. In nucleotides, the CDR3 is TGTGCCAGCAGCGCCTCGGGTGCGGGAGGGTCCGGGGAGCAGTACTTC. As protein: CASSASGAGGSGEQYF.

This clonotype was recorded at least ten times. The rearrangement joins TRBV7-2 to TRBJ2-2; TRBD1 might be the D (6 bases). V was pared by 5 bases and J by 5 bases, with 9 bases between. This CDR3 comprises 13 residues. Germline V gene data show CDR1 as SGHTA and CDR2 as FQGNSA. The CDR3 loop is CASSRQETGELFF. The CDR3 DNA is TGTGCCAGCAGCAGACAGGAGACCGGGGAGCTGTTTTTT. The full variable domain, in which reference TRBV7-2 and TRBJ2-2 provide the parts outside the CDR3, is GAGVSQSPSNKVTEKGKDVELRCDPISGHTALYWYRQSLGQGLEFLIYFQGNSAPDKSGLPSDRFSAERTGGSVSTLTIQRTQQEDSAVYLCASSRQETGELFFGEGSRLTVL.

Ten or more counts support this clonotype. The chain employs TRBV20-1 and TRBJ1-2, with 7 bases lining up with TRBD1. The V and J ends lost 6 bases and 5 bases, in that order; junction bases with no gene match: 6. The CDR3 consists of 12 residues. Germline-derived CDR1 and CDR2 are DFQATT and SNEGSKA (reference sequence). The CDR3 DNA is TGCAGTGCCATCGAGGGGGCTTATGGCTACACCTTC. It translates to CSAIEGAYGYTF.

This clonotype was found a few times. This CDR3 is CASSQDNGVNEKLFF. CDR3 coding DNA: TGCGCCAGCAGCCAAGATAACGGGGTAAATGAAAAACTGTTTTTT. The chain combines TRBV4-3 with TRBJ1-4; D unclear. The CDR3 extends over 15 amino acids. The germline CDR1 and CDR2 sequences are LGHNA and YSLEER. Trimming pared 0 bases from V and 5 bases from J, leaving 10 bases between.

With respect to this clonotype: The CDR3 end shows no conserved phenylalanine or tryptophan, and so a read error is likely. CDR3 protein: CASSLVAPLSYNEQFL. The CDR3 DNA is TGTGCCAGCAGCTTAGTAGCTCCCCTCTCCTACAATGAGCAGTTCTTA. The chain has TRBV7-8 and TRBJ2-1; D gene ambiguous. The length of the CDR3 is 16 residues. With 1 base removed from V and 0 bases from J, the gap between germline ends came to 10 bases. The germline gives CDR1 SGHVS, CDR2 FQNEAQ.

The sample holds a few counts of this clonotype. The V and J genes are TRBV5-1 and TRBJ2-5; perhaps TRBD2 as D (6 bases). CDR1 is SGHRS, CDR2 YFSETQ, per germline. The CDR3 sequence is 15 residues long. V lost 4 bases, J lost 5 bases, and 18 bases lay in between. As DNA, the CDR3 is TGCGCCAGCAGCCTGGAGGCCCTAGCGATGGAGACCCAGTACTTC. It codes for CASSLEALAMETQYF. The complete variable domain, with remaining parts taken from reference TRBV5-1 and TRBJ2-5, reads KAGVTQTPRYLIKTRGQQVTLSCSPISGHRSVSWYQQTPGQGLQFLFEYFSETQRNKGNFPGRFSGRQFSNSRSEMNVSTLELGDSALYLCASSLEALAMETQYFGPGTRLLVL.

The chain carries TRBV2 and TRBJ1-1, with unresolved D. This CDR3 has 12 amino acids. Germline values: CDR1 SNHLY, CDR2 FYNNEI. V was shortened by 9 bases and J by 1 base, with 9 bases between the two germline ends. CDR3 nucleotide sequence: TGTGCCAGTACTATTAGGAACACTGAAGCTTTCTTT. This codes for CASTIRNTEAFF.

The rearrangement uses TRBV3-1 and TRBJ2-3; TRBD2 matches at 7 bases. The junction had 17 bases not matched to a gene; V was cut back by 5 bases and J by 3 bases. This CDR3 has 18 residues. Germline V lookup: CDR1 LGHDT, CDR2 YNNKEL (reference sequence). CDR3 in amino acids: CASSGSRGLGGLTDTQYF. DNA of the CDR3: TGTGCCAGCAGCGGTTCTCGCGGACTAGGTGGACTTACAGATACGCAGTATTTT.

As for this clonotype: A read error may produce the germline difference seen at one junction end. The chain joins TRBV11-2 to TRBJ2-1; 8 bases map to TRBD1. The CDR3 is 16 amino acids. CDR1 and CDR2 from the germline V gene are SGHAT and FQNNGV. CDR3 sequence (DNA): TGTGCCAGCAGCCGCGGACAGGGCAGCTCCTACAGTGAGCAGTTCTTC. This encodes CASSRGQGSSYSEQFF.

The chain has TRBV20-1 and TRBJ2-1; 8 bases are a match to TRBD2. J was trimmed by 5 bases and V by 0 bases; bases with no gene match: 6. The CDR3 consists of 15 residues. CDR1 and CDR2 (germline): DFQATT, SNEGSKA (reference sequence). For the CDR3, the DNA is TGCAGTGCTAGAGAGGCGCGGCGGGGGGACAATGAGCAGTTCTTC. Its protein is CSAREARRGDNEQFF.

This clonotype was counted many times. The rearrangement links TRBV6-5 to TRBJ2-7, with D possibly matching TRBD1 (6 bases). In germline, CDR1 is MNHEY, CDR2 SVGAGI. The CDR3 loop spans 11 amino acids. Trimming shortened V by 6 bases and J by 6 bases, and 9 bases separated the two germline ends. CDR3 nucleotides: TGTGCCAGCAGCCACAGGGCCGAGCAGTACTTC. It translates to CASSHRAEQYF.

The rearrangement links TRBV20-1 to TRBJ2-7, with D perhaps matching TRBD1 (6 bases). Germline CDR1 DFQATT, CDR2 SNEGSKA (reference sequence). Trimming took 5 bases from V and 2 from J, leaving 22 bases between them. This CDR3 region has 16 residues. CDR3 amino acids: CSAAPISGQPPYEQYF. The CDR3 nucleotides are TGCAGTGCTGCCCCCATATCTGGACAGCCCCCCTACGAGCAGTACTTC.

This clonotype has only a few counts. This rearrangement joins TRBV7-6 to TRBJ2-1; no definite D call. Deletions cut 0 bases from V and 9 bases from J, with 18 bases between. Looked up from germline, CDR1 is SGHVS and CDR2 is FNYEAQ. The CDR3 is 16 residues long. DNA of the CDR3: TGTGCCAGCAGCTTAGCGGTCCCCCCGGTGTTAAGTGAGCAGTTCTTC. It encodes CASSLAVPPVLSEQFF. The variable domain in full, completed from reference TRBV7-6 and TRBJ2-1, reads GAGVSQSPRYKVTKRGQDVALRCDPISGHVSLYWYRQALGQGPEFLTYFNYEAQQDKSGLPNDRFSAERPEGSISTLTIQRTEQRDSAMYRCASSLAVPPVLSEQFFGPGTRLTVL.